The 24 T cell receptor beta chains reported below all come from one sample, sequenced in a study of blood T cell repertoires in COVID-19. Clones were sequenced by immunoSEQ multiplex PCR, and TCRdb holds only the in-frame ones, with some missing. This sample has 150,000 to 180,000 clones; about four fifths occur once, and the top ten carry around 32%. Sample: peripheral blood. The source of these receptors is a woman aged 55 to 70 with acute or convalescent COVID-19.

The genes are TRBV10-2 and TRBJ1-2; 7 bases are shared with TRBD1. This CDR3 region has 14 residues. V trimming: 2 bases; J trimming: 7 bases; junction bases outside the gene matches: 7. CDR1 is WSHSY and CDR2 is SAAADI in the germline V gene. Here the CDR3 reads CASSEGGPGGGYTF. The CDR3 DNA sequence: TGCGCCAGCAGTGAGGGGGGCCCAGGGGGTGGCTACACCTTC.

This clone was seen a handful of times. The chain links TRBV6-6 to TRBJ1-1, with 7 bases aligning to TRBD1. Germline-derived CDR1 and CDR2 are MNHNY and SVGAGI (reference sequence). Unmatched junction bases numbered 5, after V lost 9 bases and J lost 4 bases. CDR3 size: 12 residues. CDR3 sequence reads: CASTGDSTEAFF. CDR3 sequence (DNA): TGTGCCAGTACAGGGGACTCCACTGAAGCTTTCTTT.

In this sample, this clone turned up once. The chain uses TRBV18 and TRBJ1-2; 9 nucleotides agree with TRBD1. V was pared by 0 bases and J by 1 base, with 3 bases of the junction left unmatched. This CDR3 contains 16 residues. Germline-derived CDR1 and CDR2 are KGHSH and LQKENI. In nucleotides, the CDR3 is TGTGCCAGCTCACCACCGCGGGGACAGGGTAACTATGGCTACACCTTC. Encoded protein: CASSPPRGQGNYGYTF.

The chain joins TRBV5-6 to TRBJ1-3, with 9 bases that match TRBD1. The CDR3 has 17 amino acids. With 0 bases clipped from V and 0 bases from J, the junction kept 4 bases outside the gene matches. Germline assignment: CDR1 SGHDT and CDR2 YYEEEE. The CDR3 region is CASSLDRGPNSGNTIYF. The CDR3 coding sequence is TGTGCCAGCAGCTTGGACAGGGGGCCTAACTCTGGAAACACCATATATTTT.

This chain uses TRBV7-9 with TRBJ1-1; 8 nucleotides match TRBD1. The CDR3 covers 13 residues. The germline CDR1 and CDR2 sequences are SEHNR and FQNEAQ (reference sequence). The ends lost 5 bases at V and 3 bases at J; junction bases unmatched: 2. CDR3 in amino acids: CASSAGQDTEAFF. CDR3 in DNA: TGTGCCAGCAGCGCGGGACAGGACACTGAAGCTTTCTTT. Together with reference TRBV7-9 and TRBJ1-1, the CDR3 gives the full variable domain: DTGVSQNPRHKITKRGQNVTFRCDPISEHNRLYWYRQTLGQGPEFLTYFQNEAQLEKSRLLSDRFSAERPKGSFSTLEIQRTEQGDSAMYLCASSAGQDTEAFFGQGTRLTVV.

The V and J genes are TRBV5-1 and TRBJ1-2; D is unresolved. From germline, CDR1 is SGHRS and CDR2 YFSETQ. The CDR3 contains 14 residues. V dropped 0 bases and J dropped 4 bases, with 10 bases sitting between them. CDR3 nucleotide sequence: TGCGCCAGCAGCTTGGAAACAGCGGGCTATGGCTACACCTTC. It is translated as CASSLETAGYGYTF.

This clone has a handful of counts. The chain recombines TRBV5-4 with TRBJ1-1, with TRBD1 matching over 11 bases. V lost 3 bases to trimming and J lost 6 bases; unmatched junction nucleotides: 10. Germline CDR1 SGHNT, CDR2 YYREEE (reference sequence). The CDR3 runs to 16 residues. Written as DNA, the CDR3 is TGTGCCAGCAGCTACTACACCGGGACAGGGGGTCCTGAAGCTTTCTTT. Translated, it gives CASSYYTGTGGPEAFF.

V is TRBV4-2 and J is TRBJ2-1; 8 nucleotides match TRBD2. Germline-derived CDR1 and CDR2 are LGHNA and YNFKEQ. This CDR3 has 18 residues. V lost 2 bases and J lost 3; bases outside the gene matches: 12. The CDR3 here is CASSQPGGGGLGYNEQFF. The DNA of the CDR3 is TGTGCCAGCAGCCAACCGGGAGGGGGGGGGCTAGGCTACAATGAGCAGTTCTTC.

The CDR3 bases are TGTGCCAGCAGTGAAGGGACAGGAGGGGAGACCCAGTACTTC. The encoded protein is CASSEGTGGETQYF. V usage is TRBV2 and J usage is TRBJ2-5, with a weak D call TRBD1 (7 bases). The CDR3 covers 14 residues. Deletions cut 1 base from V and 5 bases from J, with 11 bases between. Germline CDR1 is SNHLY and CDR2 is FYNNEI.

The J gene is TRBJ1-3, the V gene TRBV28; D remains ambiguous. This CDR3 is built from 15 residues. Trimming shortened V by 6 bases and J by 0 bases, and 12 bases separated the two germline ends. Germline V lookup: CDR1 MDHEN, CDR2 SYDVKM. The CDR3 DNA reads as TGTGCCAGCAGGCCCGGTCGACACTCTGGAAACACCATATATTTT. It encodes CASRPGRHSGNTIYF.

V gene TRBV24-1 combines with J gene TRBJ2-3; 7 bases line up with TRBD1. Per germline, CDR1 KGHDR and CDR2 SFDVKD. This CDR3 has 16 amino acids. J gave up 0 bases and V 2 bases, and 4 bases lay outside the gene matches. The CDR3 DNA follows: TGTGCCACCAGTGATTCAGGGGGTGCGAGCACAGATACGCAGTATTTT. Protein sequence: CATSDSGGASTDTQYF.

This chain joins TRBV30 and TRBJ1-1; 7 nucleotides line up with TRBD1. This CDR3 region has 16 residues. Germline V gene sequence: CDR1 GTSNPN, CDR2 SVGIG (reference sequence). With 3 bases clipped from V and 2 bases from J, the junction kept 12 bases outside the gene matches. CDR3 protein: CAWSRPGRGPNTEAFF. The CDR3 DNA reads as TGTGCCTGGAGCCGACCCGGTAGGGGGCCCAACACTGAAGCTTTCTTT.

This clone was recorded only once. V gene TRBV5-4 combines with J gene TRBJ1-2; D not certain. V was pared by 7 bases and J by 3 bases, with 19 bases between. The CDR3 is 15 amino acids. Germline V CDR1 and CDR2: SGHNT, YYREEE (reference sequence). The chain's CDR3 is CASRTQRSAHYGYTF. The CDR3 DNA sequence: TGTGCCAGCCGCACTCAACGGTCCGCCCACTATGGCTACACCTTC.

This clone has just one count. The gene calls are TRBV11-2 and TRBJ1-5; D gene ambiguous. The CDR3 spans 15 residues. Trimming stripped 1 base from V and 0 bases from J, with 7 bases between. The germline V gene has CDR1 SGHAT and CDR2 FQNNGV. CDR3 residues: CASSLGHLSNQPQHF. The CDR3 region has the DNA TGTGCCAGCAGCTTAGGGCACCTTAGCAATCAGCCCCAGCATTTT.

This sequence joins TRBV6-4 and TRBJ1-1; D remains ambiguous. Germline values: CDR1 MRHNA, CDR2 SNTAGT. This CDR3 is built from 13 residues. Trimming stripped 3 bases from V and 1 base from J, with 6 bases between. CDR3 residues: CASSENRNTEAFF. The CDR3 DNA is TGTGCCAGCAGTGAGAATAGGAACACTGAAGCTTTCTTT.

V and J are TRBV6-5 and TRBJ1-1, with 10 bases identical to TRBD1. The V segment lost 6 bases and the J segment 6 bases; nucleotides outside the gene matches: 7. CDR3 length equals 14 residues. Per germline, CDR1 MNHEY and CDR2 SVGAGI. The CDR3 reads CASRPGQGGPEAFF. The CDR3 bases are TGTGCCAGCAGACCCGGACAGGGGGGCCCTGAAGCTTTCTTT.

This chain links TRBV7-3 with TRBJ2-1; unclear D gene. Germline loops: CDR1 SGHTA, CDR2 FQGTGA. Deletions cut 5 bases from V and 6 bases from J, with 17 bases between. The CDR3 extends over 15 amino acids. The CDR3 nucleotides read TGTGCCAGCAGCCGAGACCCCCGAGGTCCCAATGAGCAGTTCTTC. Translation gives CASSRDPRGPNEQFF. Full variable domain (missing parts from reference TRBV7-3 and TRBJ2-1): GAGVSQTPSNKVTEKGKYVELRCDPISGHTALYWYRQSLGQGPEFLIYFQGTGAADDSGLPNDRFFAVRPEGSVSTLKIQRTERGDSAVYLCASSRDPRGPNEQFFGPGTRLTVL.

This chain joins TRBV29-1 and TRBJ1-2, with D possibly being TRBD1 (5 bases). The CDR3 is 11 residues long. Germline V gene data show CDR1 as SQVTM and CDR2 as ANQGSEA. CDR3 loop: CAGVGDYGYTF. The CDR3 DNA reads as TGCGCGGGGGTTGGGGACTATGGCTACACCTTC.

The chain recombines TRBV4-2 with TRBJ2-1; maybe TRBD2 (6 bases). CDR1 is LGHNA and CDR2 is YNFKEQ in the germline V gene. Trimming removed 4 bases from V and 4 bases from J, with 11 bases in between. This CDR3 has 14 residues. DNA of the CDR3: TGTGCCAGCAGCCTTCGCGGGGATTACAATGAGCAGTTCTTC. Translating it yields CASSLRGDYNEQFF.

The rearrangement joins TRBV11-1 to TRBJ2-3; 7 bases are a match to TRBD2. Germline V gene data show CDR1 as SGHAT and CDR2 as FQDESV (reference sequence). After removal of 5 bases from V and 2 bases from J, the junction contained 4 bases not matched to a gene. The CDR3 runs 14 residues. The CDR3 coding sequence is TGTGCCAGCAGCACGGGACTAATCACAGATACGCAGTATTTT. Translation gives CASSTGLITDTQYF.

CDR3 coding DNA: TGTGCCAGAGGGGCGGGATCCTCCGATACGCAGTATTTT. Its protein is CARGAGSSDTQYF. The chain employs TRBV2 and TRBJ2-3, with D possibly being TRBD2 (6 bases). The CDR3 sequence is 13 residues long. Trimming removed 9 bases at V and 6 bases at J, with 16 bases between. CDR1 SNHLY and CDR2 FYNNEI come from the germline V gene. The variable domain in full, completed from reference TRBV2 and TRBJ2-3, reads EPEVTQTPSHQVTQMGQEVILRCVPISNHLYFYWYRQILGQKVEFLVSFYNNEISEKSEIFDDQFSVERPDGSNFTLKIRSTKLEDSAMYFCARGAGSSDTQYFGPGTRLTVL.

This chain connects TRBV28 to TRBJ1-1; no clear D. V was cut by 5 bases and J by 1 base, with 14 bases left in between. The CDR3 is 15 residues long. Germline CDR1 and CDR2: MDHEN and SYDVKM. CDR3 nucleotide sequence: TGTGCCAGCAGTGGAGCGGGTCAGGAGAACACTGAAGCTTTCTTT. The encoded protein is CASSGAGQENTEAFF.

The chain links TRBV3-1 (or the pseudogene TRBV3-2) to TRBJ1-2, with a tentative D call TRBD1 (5 bases). Germline CDR1 reads LGHDT; CDR2 reads YNNKEL (reference sequence). The CDR3 sequence is 13 residues long. Trimming left V 5 bases short and J 3 bases short, with 10 bases between. DNA for the CDR3: TGTGCCAGCAGCGTGCAGGGTCACTATGGCTACACCTTC. Translated, it gives CASSVQGHYGYTF.

The V gene is TRBV6-2 or TRBV6-3, the J gene TRBJ2-2, with a possible D match to TRBD1 (6 bases). CDR3 size: 14 residues. V was cut by 3 bases and J by 8 bases, with 13 bases left in between. Germline CDR1 reads MNHEY; CDR2 reads SVGEGT. The CDR3: CASSYTGLEGELFF. The CDR3 nucleotides are TGTGCCAGCAGTTATACAGGGTTGGAGGGGGAGCTGTTTTTT.